These T cell receptor beta chains were read from a single sample in a study of cytomegalovirus exposure and HLA in healthy donors. Using immunoSEQ multiplex PCR, the repertoire was profiled, and TCRdb retains in-frame clones only, with some absent. Among about 52,000 clones listed, approximately 70% were seen once. The sequenced material came from PBMCs. Every receptor here comes from a woman aged 50 to 60 in good health and CMV-seronegative. CDR3s include the opening cysteine and the closing phenylalanine or tryptophan. D genes are given only for firm matches. Clone size, where shown, is once, few, many, or a class for clones that have expanded.

clone size	V gene	D gene	J gene	CDR3 DNA	CDR3 protein
.	TRBV4-3	TRBD1	TRBJ2-7	TGCGCCAGCAGCCCCGAGTCGCGGACAGGGGGGACCTACGAGCAGTACTTC	CASSPESRTGGTYEQYF
.	TRBV5-1	.	TRBJ1-4	TGCGCCAGCAGCTTGTTACAGGGCACGGGTCTAGAAAAACTGTTTTTT	CASSLLQGTGLEKLFF
few	TRBV5-1	.	TRBJ2-7	TGCGCCAGCAGCTTGGGACTCTTCTCCTACGAGCAGTACTTC	CASSLGLFSYEQYF
.	TRBV11-2	TRBD1	TRBJ1-1	TGTGCCAGCAGCACACCAGGACAGGGAGGGAACACTGAAGCTTTCTTT	CASSTPGQGGNTEAFF
.	TRBV29-1	TRBD1	TRBJ1-1	TGCAGCGTTGATACAGGGGTTGGTGTCACTGAAGCTTTCTTT	CSVDTGVGVTEAFF
.	TRBV28	.	TRBJ1-2	TGTGCCAGCGGGGACAAGGGCTACACCTTC	CASGDKGYTF
.	TRBV5-6	.	TRBJ1-1	TGTGCCAGCAGACAAGGGGCTGAAGCTTTCTTT	CASRQGAEAFF
.	TRBV30	.	TRBJ2-3	TGTGCCTGGAGTGTAGGGGACACAGATACGCAGTATTTT	CAWSVGDTDTQYF
.	TRBV20-1	.	TRBJ1-1	TGCAGTGCCCTAGATTACACTGAAGCTTTCTTT	CSALDYTEAFF
.	TRBV27	.	TRBJ1-1	TGTGCCAGCAGCCTAACGGGCCTAGCCTTGAACACTGAAGCTTTCTTT	CASSLTGLALNTEAFF
.	TRBV30	.	TRBJ1-6	TGTGCCTGGGCTGACAGCAGGAATTCACCCCTCCACTTT	CAWADSRNSPLHF
.	TRBV29-1	.	TRBJ2-7	TGCAGCGTGGAAGCGGGTCCCTACGAGCAGTACTTC	CSVEAGPYEQYF
.	TRBV2	TRBD2	TRBJ2-3	TGTGCCAGCACCGGGGGGTCTAGCACAGATACGCAGTATTTT	CASTGGSSTDTQYF
.	TRBV29-1	.	TRBJ1-2	TGCAGCTCCCAAACAGGTTCCGACTATGGCTACACCTTC	CSSQTGSDYGYTF
.	TRBV5-1	TRBD1	TRBJ1-6	TGCGCCAGCAGCTTGGGCCCCCTTGACAGGGCCAGTTCACCCCTCCACTTT	CASSLGPLDRASSPLHF
few	TRBV10-3	.	TRBJ1-5	TGTGCCATCAGTGACGGGGTCCGACGGCAGCCCCAGCATTTT	CAISDGVRRQPQHF
.	TRBV4-1	.	TRBJ2-2	TGCGCCAGCAGCCAAGAAAGCTGGAACACCGGGGAGCTGTTTTTT	CASSQESWNTGELFF
.	TRBV5-4	.	TRBJ2-2	TGTGCCAGCAGCCCCTTCGGTGCGGGAAACACCGGGGAGCTGTTTTTT	CASSPFGAGNTGELFF
.	TRBV6-1	TRBD2	TRBJ2-1	TGTGCCAGCAGTGCCTCCACTAGCGGGATGACGTTCTTC	CASSASTSGMTFF
.	TRBV4-3	TRBD1	TRBJ2-7	TGCGCCAGCAGCCAAGCAATCCCCCGGGACAGCCCCTACGAGCAGTACTTC	CASSQAIPRDSPYEQYF
.	TRBV25-1	.	TRBJ2-7	TGTGCCAGCAGTAACGTACAGGGTAGAAACGAGCAGTACTTC	CASSNVQGRNEQYF
once	TRBV5-8	TRBD2	TRBJ2-3	TGTGCCAGCAGCAACGGACTAGCAGCGGACACAGATACGCAGTATTTT	CASSNGLAADTDTQYF
.	TRBV29-1	.	TRBJ2-6	TGCAGCGTTGAGAAATGGCAGGGCTCCAACGTCCTGACTTTC	CSVEKWQGSNVLTF
few	TRBV29-1	.	TRBJ2-5	TGCAGCGTTGACGTTGACACCGATCAAGAGACCCAGTACTTC	CSVDVDTDQETQYF
.	TRBV28	TRBD1	TRBJ1-1	TGTGCCAGTAGGGGGCTGGTCACTGAAGCTTTCTTT	CASRGLVTEAFF
.	TRBV13	.	TRBJ2-2	TGTGCCAGCAGTATGACCGGGGAGCTGTTTTTT	CASSMTGELFF
.	TRBV28	.	TRBJ1-2	TGTGCCAGCAGTAGGGACATCTATGGCTACACCTTC	CASSRDIYGYTF
.	TRBV10-2	TRBD1	TRBJ1-1	TGCGCCAGCAGTGAGAGGGGACAGGGGGCAAGATACACTGAAGCTTTCTTT	CASSERGQGARYTEAFF
.	TRBV5-4	.	TRBJ1-6	TGTGCCAGCAGTCTGGAGGGTAATTCACCCCTCCACTTT	CASSLEGNSPLHF
.	TRBV29-1	.	TRBJ2-2	TGCAGCGCCGGAGGAGGGGGCGCAGGCGGGGAGCTGTTTTTT	CSAGGGGAGGELFF
.	TRBV6-6	.	TRBJ1-5	TGTGCCAGCCTCCGGGGAGGGATCGATAGCAATCAGCCCCAGCATTTT	CASLRGGIDSNQPQHF
once	TRBV5-1	TRBD2	TRBJ2-5	TGCGCCAGCAGCCCGGTTGAGGGCGGGAGGGTCCAAGAGACCCAGTACTTC	CASSPVEGGRVQETQYF
.	TRBV5-4	TRBD1	TRBJ2-1	TGTGCCAGCAGCTTGGGAAGTACAGGGGGCGATGAGCAGTTCTTC	CASSLGSTGGDEQFF
.	TRBV5-8	.	TRBJ2-4	TGTGCCAGCAGCTTGACAGTTACCAAAAACATTCAGTACTTC	CASSLTVTKNIQYF
.	TRBV9	TRBD1	TRBJ2-3	TGTGCCAGCGGAAGACAGGGACAGACAGATACGCAGTATTTT	CASGRQGQTDTQYF
.	TRBV28	TRBD2	TRBJ2-2	TGTGCCAGCAGTCCAGGAGGGGAGGGAACCGGGGAGCTGTTTTTT	CASSPGGEGTGELFF
.	TRBV5-1	.	TRBJ1-1	TGCGCCAGCAGCTTGAGGGAGGGTGGGAACACTGAAGCTTTCTTT	CASSLREGGNTEAFF
once	TRBV6-5	TRBD1	TRBJ1-5	TGTGCCAGCAGCCTGGACAGGGCGCGGCCCCAGCATTTT	CASSLDRARPQHF
few	TRBV7-3	TRBD1	TRBJ2-1	TGTGCCAGCAGCGCCTCGGGACAGGGCTACGAGCAGTTCTTC	CASSASGQGYEQFF
.	TRBV6-5	TRBD2	TRBJ2-1	TGTGCCAGCAGCCGGACTAGGAATTCCAATGAGCAGTTCTTC	CASSRTRNSNEQFF
.	TRBV30	.	TRBJ2-6	TGTGCCTGGACTTTTGCCCTCTCCCTCGGGGGAGGCTCTGGGGCCAACGTCCTGACTTTC	CAWTFALSLGGGSGANVLTF
.	TRBV2	.	TRBJ2-1	TGTGCCAGCAGCCGCACGCTGGCGGGGTCCTACAATGAGCAGTTCTTC	CASSRTLAGSYNEQFF
.	TRBV28	TRBD2	TRBJ2-7	TGTGCCAGCAGTTTAGGCGTGGGAGGGCCAACCTACGAGCAGTACTTC	CASSLGVGGPTYEQYF
.	TRBV29-1	TRBD1	TRBJ2-7	TGCAGCGTTGAGAAGGACAGGGGAAACGAGCAGTACTTC	CSVEKDRGNEQYF
.	TRBV4-2	.	TRBJ1-6	TGTGCCAGCAGCCAAGATCCGGTTTCACCCCTCCACTTT	CASSQDPVSPLHF
.	TRBV28	.	TRBJ2-1	TGTGCCAGCAGTTATCCCGGGACTGGCGCCGATGAGCAGTTCTTC	CASSYPGTGADEQFF
.	TRBV2	.	TRBJ1-2	TGTGCCAGCAAGCCGCGAGACTATGGCTACACCTTC	CASKPRDYGYTF
.	TRBV19	TRBD1	TRBJ2-6	TGTGCCAGTAGTAGGGGACAGCGCTCTGGGGCCAACGTCCTGACTTTC	CASSRGQRSGANVLTF
.	TRBV30	.	TRBJ2-7	TGTGCCTGGAAGGCGGGCCCTACCGGCGAGCAGTACTTC	CAWKAGPTGEQYF